This TCR beta chain stems from a study of T cell clones after liver transplantation. Study background: In this trial, immunosuppression withdrawal was attempted within 2 years of liver transplant. TCRbeta sequencing after a pre-transplant mixed lymphocyte reaction identified graft-donor-reactive clones, later tracked in post-transplant blood. Points from the study as a whole: These preliminary findings come from unstandardized post-transplant sampling times.

A remark on this clone: What it binds is unknown.

Assay: immunoSEQ multiplex PCR; the TCRdb copy retains only in-frame clones and omits some. The sample holds 45,000 or so clones, about 86% seen once. V was shortened by 0 bases and J by 3 bases, with 7 bases between the two germline ends. CDR1 and CDR2 from the germline V gene are SGHRS and YFSETQ. This CDR3 has 14 residues. The sequence was obtained from a human patient who received a liver transplant. The T cells may come from the graft donor. This chain connects TRBV5-1 to TRBJ1-3; no firm D call. Specimen: CD4+ T cells from blood, collected 24 months after liver transplant. CDR3: CASSLAVSGNTIYF. The DNA of the CDR3 is TGCGCCAGCAGCTTGGCCGTCAGTGGAAACACCATATATTTT. Variable domain in full (rest from reference TRBV5-1 and TRBJ1-3): KAGVTQTPRYLIKTRGQQVTLSCSPISGHRSVSWYQQTPGQGLQFLFEYFSETQRNKGNFPGRFSGRQFSNSRSEMNVSTLELGDSALYLCASSLAVSGNTIYFGEGSWLTVV.